A selection of T cell receptor beta chains follows, all from one sample in a study of T cells in Graves' hyperthyroidism and ophthalmopathy. TCRdb reprocessed the multiplex PCR reads via MiXCR and lists one record per CDR3 protein. Altogether about 500,000 distinct CDR3 sequences are present, 40% to 50% being singletons, with the ten largest covering around 44%. Sequencing was performed on peripheral blood or thyroid tissue (not recorded which). These receptors were collected from an adult woman with Graves' disease, either hyperthyroidism or ophthalmopathy (not recorded which). CDR3s include the opening cysteine and the closing phenylalanine or tryptophan. D genes are given only for firm matches. Size tells how often a clone was seen (once, few, many) or the class of an expanded clone, and some rows leave it out.

D gene	V gene	J gene	clone size	CDR3 length	CDR3 protein	CDR3 DNA
NA	TRBV10-1	TRBJ1-5	few	12	CASSESQQPQHF	TGCGCCAGCAGTGAGTCCCAGCAGCCCCAGCATTTT
NA	TRBV20-1	TRBJ1-2	NA	16	CSALSRNTSGDDGYTF	TGCAGTGCTCTCTCCAGGAACACTTCCGGGGACGATGGCTACACCTTC
TRBD1	TRBV7-9	TRBJ2-6	NA	18	CASSTDRGTYAGANVLTF	TGTGCCAGCAGCACGGACAGGGGAACGTACGCTGGGGCCAACGTCCTGACTTTC
NA	TRBV19	TRBJ1-4	NA	16	CASRPRASGTNEKLFF	TGTGCCAGTAGGCCGCGGGCCTCCGGCACTAATGAAAAACTGTTTTTT
NA	TRBV29-1	TRBJ2-6	many	17	CSVESRGGSSGANVLTF	TGCAGCGTTGAATCCAGGGGGGGATCTTCTGGGGCCAACGTCCTGACTTTC
NA	TRBV2	TRBJ1-1	NA	14	CASSEGQGYSEAFF	TGTGCCAGCAGTGAAGGCCAGGGTTACTCTGAAGCTTTCTTT
NA	TRBV11-1	TRBJ2-7	NA	16	CASSQEVAGAPYEQYF	TGTGCCAGCAGCCAAGAGGTTGCTGGCGCCCCCTACGAGCAGTACTTC
NA	TRBV19	TRBJ1-1	NA	16	CASSIVGAGLNTEAFF	TGTGCCAGTAGTATAGTCGGAGCGGGGCTGAACACTGAAGCTTTCTTT
NA	TRBV25-1	TRBJ2-7	few	13	CASSDSTGTRQYF	TGTGCCAGCAGTGATTCTACCGGGACTCGGCAGTACTTC
NA	TRBV7-2	TRBJ1-5	NA	15	CASSLGREFQETQHF	TGTGCCAGCAGCTTAGGGCGGGAGTTCCAAGAGACCCAGCATTTT
TRBD1	TRBV20-1	TRBJ1-5	NA	12	CSGGQGDQPQHF	TGCAGTGGAGGACAGGGAGATCAGCCCCAGCATTTT
NA	TRBV7-6	TRBJ2-7	NA	16	CASSSLSDSSTNEQYF	TGTGCCAGCAGCTCTTTATCGGACAGTTCCACCAACGAGCAGTACTTC
TRBD1	TRBV25-1	TRBJ1-1	NA	13	CARLDRGHFEAFF	TGTGCTAGATTGGACAGGGGGCATTTCGAAGCTTTCTTT
NA	TRBV6-5	TRBJ1-5	NA	15	CASSFREDSNQPQHF	TGTGCCAGCAGTTTTCGCGAGGATAGCAATCAGCCCCAGCATTTT
TRBD1	TRBV10-2	TRBJ1-2	NA	14	CASTTGGVYHGYTF	TGCGCCAGCACAACAGGGGGCGTCTATCATGGCTACACCTTC
NA	TRBV12-3/TRBV12-4	TRBJ1-6	few	16	CASSPAEKWYNSPLHF	TGTGCCAGCAGCCCGGCGGAGAAGTGGTATAATTCACCCCTCCACTTT
NA	TRBV29-1	TRBJ1-5	NA	14	CSASSSNSNQPQHF	TGCAGCGCCAGTTCCTCCAATAGCAATCAGCCCCAGCATTTT
NA	TRBV20-1	TRBJ1-5	NA	13	CSAHTGTAQPQHF	TGCAGTGCCCATACAGGGACCGCTCAGCCCCAGCATTTT